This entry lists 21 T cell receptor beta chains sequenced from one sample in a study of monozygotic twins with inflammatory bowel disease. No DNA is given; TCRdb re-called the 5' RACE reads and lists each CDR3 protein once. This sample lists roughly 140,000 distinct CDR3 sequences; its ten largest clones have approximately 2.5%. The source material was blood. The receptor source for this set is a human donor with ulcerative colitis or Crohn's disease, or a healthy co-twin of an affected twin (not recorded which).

The CDR3: CASSQGAEGTVNEKLFF. The rearrangement links TRBV4-1 to TRBJ1-4. Germline-derived CDR1 and CDR2 are MGHRA and YSYEKL. The CDR3 contains 17 residues.

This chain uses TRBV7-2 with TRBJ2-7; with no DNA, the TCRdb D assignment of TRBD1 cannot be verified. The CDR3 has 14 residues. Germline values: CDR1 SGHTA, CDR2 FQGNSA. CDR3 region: CASSSGLLTYEQYF.

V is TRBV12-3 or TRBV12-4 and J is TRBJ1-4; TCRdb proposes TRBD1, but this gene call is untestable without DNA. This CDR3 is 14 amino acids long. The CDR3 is CASSLWAGGEKLFF.

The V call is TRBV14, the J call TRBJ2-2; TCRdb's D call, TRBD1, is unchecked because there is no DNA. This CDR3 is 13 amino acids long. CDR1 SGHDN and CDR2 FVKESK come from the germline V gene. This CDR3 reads CASSHRGTGELFF.

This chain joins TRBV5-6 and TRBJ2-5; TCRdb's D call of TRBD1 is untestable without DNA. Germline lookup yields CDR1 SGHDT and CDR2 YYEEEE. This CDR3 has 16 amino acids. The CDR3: CASSLPGQRAWETQYF.

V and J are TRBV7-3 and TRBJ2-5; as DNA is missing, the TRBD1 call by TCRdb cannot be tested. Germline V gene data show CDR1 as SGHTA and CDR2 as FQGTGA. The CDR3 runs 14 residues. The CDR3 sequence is CASSKGGTGGTQYF.

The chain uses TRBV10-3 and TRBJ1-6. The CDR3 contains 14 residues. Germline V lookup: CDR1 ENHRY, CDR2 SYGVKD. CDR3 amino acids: CAISEEVGNSPLHF.

The CDR3 loop reads CATSVGGSYNEQFF. J is TRBJ2-1 and V is TRBV24-1. CDR1 and CDR2 (germline): KGHDR, SFDVKD. The CDR3 consists of 14 residues.

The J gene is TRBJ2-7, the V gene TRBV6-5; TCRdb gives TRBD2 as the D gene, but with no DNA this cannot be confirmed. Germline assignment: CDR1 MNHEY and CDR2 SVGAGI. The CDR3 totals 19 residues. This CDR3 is CASSSGQEFLTSGVYEQYF.

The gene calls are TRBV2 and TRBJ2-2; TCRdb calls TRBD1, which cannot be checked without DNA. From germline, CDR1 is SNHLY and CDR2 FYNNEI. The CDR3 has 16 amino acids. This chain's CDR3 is CASRDPGTVKSGELFF.

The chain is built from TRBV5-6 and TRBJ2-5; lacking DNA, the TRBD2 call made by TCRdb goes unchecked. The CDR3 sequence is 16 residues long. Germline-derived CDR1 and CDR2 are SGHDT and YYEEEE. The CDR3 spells CASSWRAGGLRETQYF. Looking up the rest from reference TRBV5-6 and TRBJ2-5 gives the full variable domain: DAGVTQSPTHLIKTRGQQVTLRCSPKSGHDTVSWYQQALGQGPQFIFQYYEEEERQRGNFPDRFSGHQFPNYSSELNVNALLLGDSALYLCASSWRAGGLRETQYFGPGTRLLVL.

Here the CDR3 reads CASSYGGQPQHF. The chain is built from TRBV6-7 and TRBJ1-5; TCRdb's D call, TRBD1, is unchecked because there is no DNA. TRBV6-7 is marked as an open reading frame, function uncertain. CDR3 length: 12 amino acids.

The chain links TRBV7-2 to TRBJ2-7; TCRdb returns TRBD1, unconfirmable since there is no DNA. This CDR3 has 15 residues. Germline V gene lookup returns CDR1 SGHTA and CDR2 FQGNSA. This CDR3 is CASSEGQGQMREQYF.

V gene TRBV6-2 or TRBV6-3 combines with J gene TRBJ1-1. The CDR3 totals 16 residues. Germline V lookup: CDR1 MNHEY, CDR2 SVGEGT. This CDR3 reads CASSWIKLKMNTEAFF.

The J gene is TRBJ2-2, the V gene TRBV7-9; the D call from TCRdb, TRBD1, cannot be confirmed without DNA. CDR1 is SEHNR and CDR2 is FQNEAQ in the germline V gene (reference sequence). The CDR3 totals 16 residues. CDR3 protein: CASSPQGQGNTGELFF.

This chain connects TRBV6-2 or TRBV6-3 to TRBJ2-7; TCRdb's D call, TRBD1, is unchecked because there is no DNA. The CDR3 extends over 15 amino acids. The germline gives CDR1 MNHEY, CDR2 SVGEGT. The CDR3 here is CASSYSGQGIYEQYF.

The CDR3 loop reads CASSSDRDTDTQYF. The J gene is TRBJ2-3, the V gene TRBV12-3 or TRBV12-4; TCRdb calls TRBD1, which cannot be checked without DNA. CDR3 length equals 14 residues.

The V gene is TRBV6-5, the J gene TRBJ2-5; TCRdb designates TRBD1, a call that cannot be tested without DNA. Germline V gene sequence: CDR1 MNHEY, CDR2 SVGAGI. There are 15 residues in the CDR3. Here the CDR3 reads CASSYSNRVAETQYF.

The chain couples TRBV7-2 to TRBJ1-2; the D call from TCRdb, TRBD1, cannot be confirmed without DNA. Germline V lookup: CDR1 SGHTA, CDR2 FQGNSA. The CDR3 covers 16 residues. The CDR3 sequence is CASSLGGSDRRYGYTF. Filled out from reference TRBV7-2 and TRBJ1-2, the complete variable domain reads GAGVSQSPSNKVTEKGKDVELRCDPISGHTALYWYRQSLGQGLEFLIYFQGNSAPDKSGLPSDRFSAERTGGSVSTLTIQRTQQEDSAVYLCASSLGGSDRRYGYTFGSGTRLTVV.

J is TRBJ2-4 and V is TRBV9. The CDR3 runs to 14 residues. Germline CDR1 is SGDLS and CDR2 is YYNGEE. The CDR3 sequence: CASSVDVVGNIQYF.

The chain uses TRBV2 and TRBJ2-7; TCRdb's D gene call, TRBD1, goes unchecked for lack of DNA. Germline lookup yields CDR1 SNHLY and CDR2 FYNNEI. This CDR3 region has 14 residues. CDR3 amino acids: CASSSDRVGYEQYF.